The entry that follows covers one TCR beta chain sequence. Between the trimmed V and J ends, which lost 0 bases and 7 bases, there was a span of 13 bases. CDR1 and CDR2 (germline): WSHSY, SAAADI. The CDR3 is 15 residues long. Libraries were prepared by immunoSEQ multiplex PCR; TCRdb keeps only in-frame clonotypes and omits some of them. The sample lists 100,000 to 150,000 clones; approximately 85% were seen once. This specimen belongs to a study of blood T cell repertoires in COVID-19. Study in general: Samples of COVID-19 (acute and convalescent) were obtained from the United States, Italy and Spain. Nucleic acid was either cDNA or gDNA, and it came from T cells, B-cell-depleted T cells, or PBMCs.

The sample comprised peripheral blood. This TCR derives from a man at least 80 years old with active or convalescent COVID-19. The genes are TRBV10-2 and TRBJ2-4; D not certain. The CDR3 protein is CASSESAGVSNIQYF. The CDR3 DNA reads as TGCGCCAGCAGTGAGTCAGCTGGAGTATCGAACATTCAGTACTTC.